These T cell receptor beta chains were read from a single sample in a study of blood T cell repertoires in COVID-19. Clones were read by immunoSEQ multiplex PCR, and TCRdb kept only the in-frame ones, dropping some. Of fewer than 400,000 clones detected, 85% to 90% appear once; the ten largest clones hold roughly 2.9%. The specimen sequenced was peripheral blood. These receptors were taken from a woman under 40 with COVID-19, enrolled during active disease. Each CDR3 is given without its conserved first and last residue. A D gene is named only where the DNA matches it firmly.

v_gene	j_gene	d_gene	CDR3aa
TRBV21-1	TRBJ2-7	NA	ASSKWWPSYEQY
TRBV5-1	TRBJ2-7	TRBD2	ASSLASGYEQY
TRBV6-2/TRBV6-3	TRBJ1-2	NA	ASSPLLRDYGYT
TRBV9	TRBJ2-5	TRBD1	ASSVLSGTGKETQY
TRBV19	TRBJ2-1	TRBD1	ASSPTGTGIDEQF
TRBV7-9	TRBJ2-7	TRBD1	ASSSPGKGAFYEQY
TRBV5-1	TRBJ2-7	NA	ASSLDRAYEQY
TRBV27	TRBJ1-1	NA	ASSLEPRDAEAF
TRBV10-3	TRBJ2-7	TRBD2	AISRDTSGYEQY
TRBV7-2	TRBJ1-2	TRBD1	ASSLEGTGVLKGGYT
TRBV9	TRBJ1-1	TRBD1	ASSVRPGTGEAF
TRBV5-6	TRBJ2-2	TRBD1	ASSSRPGQGAGELF
TRBV7-9	TRBJ2-2	NA	ASSLVGPNTGELF
TRBV12-3/TRBV12-4	TRBJ2-1	NA	ASSLSGGYEQF
TRBV6-6	TRBJ1-2	NA	ASIMQPQGDGYT
TRBV29-1	TRBJ1-1	NA	SVDLHGGQTMNTEAF
TRBV3-1/TRBV3-2	TRBJ1-1	TRBD1	ASSPGQVNTEAF
TRBV10-2	TRBJ2-3	TRBD2	ASSETRLAGSDTQY
TRBV11-2	TRBJ2-2	NA	ASSLVVASEGTGELF
TRBV28	TRBJ1-2	TRBD1	ASSPRQGAYGYT
TRBV5-6	TRBJ2-3	TRBD2	ASSGGDLRT
TRBV14	TRBJ2-1	TRBD1	ASSHGPGTGENEQF
TRBV3-1/TRBV3-2	TRBJ2-3	TRBD2	ASSPSGEGSWDTQY
TRBV11-2	TRBJ2-5	NA	ASSLAGSASRQETQY
TRBV25-1	TRBJ2-3	NA	ASSGLTDTQY
TRBV3-1/TRBV3-2	TRBJ2-7	TRBD2	ASSQEELAGGGEQY
TRBV2	TRBJ1-1	TRBD1	ASKGQGDAEAF
TRBV9	TRBJ1-4	NA	ASSVGGEGFEKLF
TRBV3-1/TRBV3-2	TRBJ1-2	TRBD1	ASSQVGTGRGYT
TRBV3-1/TRBV3-2	TRBJ2-5	NA	ASSQDIGGYQETQY
TRBV5-8	TRBJ2-5	NA	ASSSKLRSQETQY
TRBV4-1	TRBJ1-1	TRBD1	ASSLFGTGGGDEAF
TRBV30	TRBJ2-3	TRBD2	AWSFKLAGSTDTQY
TRBV28	TRBJ1-2	NA	ASSMAITNYGYT
TRBV30	TRBJ2-7	TRBD1	ACSAGTALYEQY
TRBV7-2	TRBJ2-4	NA	ASSSASGHLNIQY
TRBV2	TRBJ1-1	TRBD1	ASSERQGGLNTEAF
TRBV27	TRBJ2-3	TRBD2	ASSSRTSGSWATDTQY
TRBV6-5	TRBJ2-2	NA	ASSPSLLPPGELF
TRBV4-1	TRBJ1-1	NA	ASSQPGKGLGTEAF
TRBV19	TRBJ1-6	NA	ASQWQNNSPLH
TRBV18	TRBJ1-2	TRBD1	ASSPPGTDGYT
TRBV28	TRBJ1-1	NA	ASSLRGGFAF
TRBV2	TRBJ1-1	TRBD1	ASRGGQGNTEAF
TRBV5-4	TRBJ1-2	NA	ASSSPTGLENGYT
TRBV25-1	TRBJ1-1	NA	ASKRDNPNTEAF
TRBV30	TRBJ2-2	NA	AWIGGKNTGELF
TRBV12-3/TRBV12-4	TRBJ2-3	NA	ASSSRTPTLEY
TRBV5-1	TRBJ1-3	NA	ASSLGPGSGNTIY
TRBV6-5	TRBJ1-2	TRBD1	ASSLDRVYGYT
TRBV4-2	TRBJ1-1	NA	ASSQESRGRNTEAF
TRBV19	TRBJ1-1	NA	ASWGRNTEAF
TRBV5-4	TRBJ2-5	TRBD2	ASSVGSGSIQETQY
TRBV28	TRBJ1-1	NA	ASSLLNTEAF
TRBV2	TRBJ2-5	TRBD2	ASIWQREDQETQY
TRBV28	TRBJ2-3	NA	ASSLYTGRTDTQY